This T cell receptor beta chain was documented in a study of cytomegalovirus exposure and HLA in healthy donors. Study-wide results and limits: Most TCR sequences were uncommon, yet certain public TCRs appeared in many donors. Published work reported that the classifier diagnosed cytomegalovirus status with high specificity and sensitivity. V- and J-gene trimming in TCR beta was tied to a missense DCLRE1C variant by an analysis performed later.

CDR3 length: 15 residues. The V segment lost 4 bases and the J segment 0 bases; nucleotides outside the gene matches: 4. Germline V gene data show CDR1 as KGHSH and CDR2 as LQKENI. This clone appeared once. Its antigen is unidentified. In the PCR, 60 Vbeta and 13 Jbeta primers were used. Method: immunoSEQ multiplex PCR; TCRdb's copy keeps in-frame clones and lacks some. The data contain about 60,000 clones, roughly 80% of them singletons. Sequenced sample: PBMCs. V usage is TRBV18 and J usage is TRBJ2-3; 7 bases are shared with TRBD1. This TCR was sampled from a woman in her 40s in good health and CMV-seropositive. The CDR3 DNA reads TGTGCCAGCTCACAAGGGGGCTACAGCACAGATACGCAGTATTTT. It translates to CASSQGGYSTDTQYF. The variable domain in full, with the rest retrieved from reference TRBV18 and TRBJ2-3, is NAGVMQNPRHLVRRRGQEARLRCSPMKGHSHVYWYRQLPEEGLKFMVYLQKENIIDESGMPKERFSAEFPKEGPSILRIQQVVRGDSAAYFCASSQGGYSTDTQYFGPGTRLTVL.